This entry concerns a single T cell receptor (beta chain). Trimming cost V 3 bases and J 1 base, with 7 bases left between them. CDR1 is SNHLY and CDR2 is FYNNEI in the germline V gene. This CDR3 contains 14 residues. Profiled with immunoSEQ multiplex PCR; TCRdb holds only in-frame clones, not every one. Of about 160,000 clones in the sample, roughly 80% are singletons; the top ten hold approximately 5.6%. These data come from a study of blood T cell repertoires in COVID-19. The rearrangement links TRBV2 to TRBJ1-5; D is uncertain. The receptor was isolated from a woman aged 35 to 49 with acute COVID-19. Sequenced material: PBMCs or T cells enriched from blood (not recorded which). The CDR3 protein is CASSDRISNQPQHF. In DNA form, the CDR3 reads TGTGCCAGCAGTGACAGGATCAGCAATCAGCCCCAGCATTTT.